Listed below are T cell receptor beta chains from one sample, sequenced in a study of T cell responses to AZD1222 COVID-19 vaccine. Only in-frame clones appear in the TCRdb table, and some are missing; sequencing was by immunoSEQ multiplex PCR. The table lists about 150,000 clones, 92% of them singletons. The sequenced sample was peripheral blood, obtained on day 0 of AZD1222 vaccination. The source of these receptors is an adult in good health. Both conserved end residues are part of each CDR3. The order of the fields is D gene, clone size, J gene, V gene, CDR3 protein, CDR3 DNA. A D gene is named only where the DNA matches it firmly. A clone size is listed for some rows: how often the clone was seen (once, few, many), or a class if it is expanded.

-,-,TRBJ2-7,TRBV27,CASSPFRSRGEQYF,TGTGCCAGCAGTCCCTTCCGTAGCCGTGGTGAGCAGTACTTC
-,-,TRBJ2-7,TRBV4-2,CASSPHMRRSYEQYF,TGTGCCAGCAGCCCTCACATGAGGAGGAGCTACGAGCAGTACTTC
-,-,TRBJ1-1,TRBV2,CASTQLPRYLF,TGTGCCAGCACCCAGCTCCCCCGGTATCTCTTT
TRBD1,once,TRBJ1-1,TRBV7-9,CASSPRTGLNTEAFF,TGTGCCAGCAGCCCTCGGACAGGGCTGAACACTGAAGCTTTCTTT
-,-,TRBJ1-2,TRBV12-3/TRBV12-4,CASNWGGYGYTF,TGTGCCAGCAACTGGGGGGGCTATGGCTACACCTTC
-,-,TRBJ2-7,TRBV19,CASSIQDPYEQYF,TGTGCCAGTAGTATCCAGGACCCCTACGAGCAGTACTTC
TRBD2,-,TRBJ2-1,TRBV6-2/TRBV6-3,CASSYLSGRGNEQFF,TGTGCCAGCAGTTATTTGAGCGGGAGGGGAAATGAGCAGTTCTTC
-,-,TRBJ2-7,TRBV5-1,CASSPGPSYEQYF,TGCGCCAGCAGCCCGGGACCGAGCTACGAGCAGTACTTC
-,-,TRBJ1-4,TRBV5-1,CASSLTGRDAEKLFF,TGCGCCAGCAGCTTGACAGGGCGGGACGCGGAAAAACTGTTTTTT
TRBD2,-,TRBJ2-5,TRBV11-2,CASSRGIAGTETQYF,TGTGCCAGCAGCCGTGGAATAGCGGGGACGGAGACCCAGTACTTC
-,-,TRBJ2-7,TRBV18,CASSPGITYEQYF,TGTGCCAGCTCACCCGGGATTACCTACGAGCAGTACTTC
-,-,TRBJ1-1,TRBV9,CASSVPGHPNTEAFF,TGTGCCAGCAGCGTACCGGGACACCCGAACACTGAAGCTTTCTTT
-,-,TRBJ2-2,TRBV5-8,CASSLTIGGELFF,TGTGCCAGCAGCTTGACGATAGGTGGGGAGCTGTTTTTT
TRBD1,-,TRBJ1-5,TRBV5-5,CASSLGQGGSNQPQHF,TGTGCCAGCAGCTTGGGACAGGGCGGGAGCAATCAGCCCCAGCATTTT
TRBD1,-,TRBJ1-1,TRBV19,CASTLKGARTEAFF,TGTGCCAGTACCCTCAAGGGGGCTCGGACTGAAGCTTTCTTT
-,-,TRBJ1-2,TRBV25-1,CASSESNGYTF,TGTGCCAGCAGTGAATCTAATGGCTACACCTTC
TRBD1,-,TRBJ1-2,TRBV19,CAAHPGTGNYGYTF,TGTGCCGCCCATCCCGGGACAGGGAACTATGGCTACACCTTC
TRBD1,-,TRBJ2-7,TRBV5-6,CASRKGASSYEQYF,TGTGCCAGCAGGAAGGGGGCTTCCTCCTACGAGCAGTACTTC
-,-,TRBJ1-2,TRBV30,CAWSPLDSATF,TGTGCCTGGAGCCCCCTCGATTCTGCCACCTTC
-,-,TRBJ1-5,TRBV18,CASSPKSDQPQHF,TGTGCCAGCTCACCAAAGTCCGATCAGCCCCAGCATTTT
TRBD1,-,TRBJ2-1,TRBV4-3,CASSQGQGTYNEQFF,TGCGCCAGCAGCCAGGGACAGGGAACATACAATGAGCAGTTCTTC
-,-,TRBJ1-3,TRBV18,CASSRVGASSGNTIYF,TGTGCCAGCTCACGTGTAGGGGCGAGCTCTGGAAACACCATATATTTT
-,-,TRBJ1-2,TRBV5-4,CASSLGLGNYGYTF,TGTGCCAGCAGCTTGGGGCTGGGGAACTATGGCTACACCTTC
TRBD2,-,TRBJ2-5,TRBV7-2,CASSLGGPGLASQETQYF,TGTGCCAGCAGCTTAGGTGGGCCGGGACTAGCGTCACAAGAGACCCAGTACTTC
-,-,TRBJ1-2,TRBV6-5,CASSPQANYGYTF,TGTGCCAGCAGTCCCCAGGCTAACTATGGCTACACCTTC
TRBD2,-,TRBJ2-1,TRBV27,CASGQLLAGVGNEQFF,TGTGCCAGCGGCCAATTACTAGCGGGAGTTGGCAATGAGCAGTTCTTC
TRBD2,-,TRBJ2-7,TRBV5-1,CASSRDPTSGRLHEQYF,TGCGCCAGCAGCCGGGATCCCACTAGCGGGAGACTCCACGAGCAGTACTTC
-,-,TRBJ2-7,TRBV30,CAWPSDGSYEQYF,TGTGCCTGGCCTTCTGACGGGTCCTACGAGCAGTACTTC
-,-,TRBJ1-5,TRBV5-5,CASSLDATLYSNQPQHF,TGTGCCAGCAGCTTGGATGCGACACTGTATAGCAATCAGCCCCAGCATTTT
-,-,TRBJ1-2,TRBV4-1,CASSPGAGGYTF,TGCGCCAGCAGCCCCGGGGCTGGAGGCTACACCTTC
-,-,TRBJ1-2,TRBV6-5,CASSWTVRLYGYTF,TGTGCCAGCAGTTGGACAGTAAGACTCTATGGCTACACCTTC
-,-,TRBJ1-1,TRBV6-5,CASSFSGGLNTEAFF,TGTGCCAGCAGTTTCTCCGGGGGTTTGAACACTGAAGCTTTCTTT
TRBD2,-,TRBJ2-1,TRBV7-9,CASSFGAGGLYNEQFF,TGTGCCAGCAGCTTTGGAGCGGGAGGGCTCTACAATGAGCAGTTCTTC
-,-,TRBJ1-1,TRBV7-2,CASSLRSPNTEAFF,TGTGCCAGCAGCTTACGGAGCCCGAACACTGAAGCTTTCTTT
-,once,TRBJ2-5,TRBV27,CASRQRQGVRETQYF,TGTGCCAGCAGACAACGGCAGGGCGTTCGGGAGACCCAGTACTTC
-,-,TRBJ2-5,TRBV3-1/TRBV3-2,CASSQGRGGGTQYF,TGTGCCAGCAGCCAGGGTCGAGGGGGAGGGACCCAGTACTTC
-,-,TRBJ1-1,TRBV2,CATRLGVMNTEAFF,TGTGCCACTCGACTGGGGGTGATGAACACTGAAGCTTTCTTT
-,-,TRBJ1-1,TRBV11-2,CASSLLGHQNTEAFF,TGTGCCAGCAGCCTTCTTGGACACCAGAACACTGAAGCTTTCTTT
-,-,TRBJ2-1,TRBV28,CASSFRVALGNEQFF,TGTGCCAGCAGTTTTAGGGTGGCTTTGGGCAATGAGCAGTTCTTC
TRBD2,-,TRBJ2-1,TRBV19,CASSLTSGSTDEQFF,TGTGCCAGTAGTTTGACTAGCGGGAGTACCGATGAGCAGTTCTTC
TRBD1,-,TRBJ1-2,TRBV2,CASSEGTGGLYGYTF,TGTGCCAGCAGTGAAGGGACAGGGGGATTATATGGCTACACCTTC
-,-,TRBJ1-2,TRBV5-4,CASSPRVDYGYTF,TGTGCCAGCAGCCCCAGAGTTGACTATGGCTACACCTTC
-,-,TRBJ2-2,TRBV7-2,CASGRAASRGTGELFF,TGTGCCAGCGGCCGCGCGGCCTCTCGCGGCACCGGGGAGCTGTTTTTT
TRBD2,-,TRBJ2-7,TRBV16,CASSQKGTSGGSYEQYF,TGTGCCAGCAGCCAAAAAGGGACTAGCGGGGGCTCCTACGAGCAGTACTTC
TRBD2,once,TRBJ2-5,TRBV18,CASSPGLGEGTQYF,TGTGCCAGCTCACCAGGATTGGGGGAGGGGACCCAGTACTTC
-,few,TRBJ1-6,TRBV7-7,CASSPGTRFLLHF,TGTGCCAGCAGCCCTGGGACACGCTTTCTCCTCCACTTT
-,once,TRBJ1-2,TRBV10-3,CALTGYGYTF,TGTGCCCTAACAGGCTATGGCTACACCTTC
TRBD1,-,TRBJ2-2,TRBV6-5,CASRMTGVVIGELFF,TGTGCCAGCAGAATGACAGGGGTAGTCATCGGGGAGCTGTTTTTT
TRBD1,-,TRBJ1-5,TRBV27,CASSFGTGVNQPQHF,TGTGCCAGCAGTTTCGGGACAGGGGTCAATCAGCCCCAGCATTTT
-,once,TRBJ1-2,TRBV7-3,CASSSYGSYGYTF,TGTGCCAGCAGCAGTTATGGCAGCTATGGCTACACCTTC
TRBD1,-,TRBJ1-5,TRBV6-2/TRBV6-3,CASSYLSGQLDQPQHF,TGTGCCAGCAGTTACCTGTCGGGACAGTTGGATCAGCCCCAGCATTTT
-,-,TRBJ1-2,TRBV19,CASIRSGPADYGYTF,TGTGCCAGTATCCGGTCCGGGCCAGCAGACTATGGCTACACCTTC